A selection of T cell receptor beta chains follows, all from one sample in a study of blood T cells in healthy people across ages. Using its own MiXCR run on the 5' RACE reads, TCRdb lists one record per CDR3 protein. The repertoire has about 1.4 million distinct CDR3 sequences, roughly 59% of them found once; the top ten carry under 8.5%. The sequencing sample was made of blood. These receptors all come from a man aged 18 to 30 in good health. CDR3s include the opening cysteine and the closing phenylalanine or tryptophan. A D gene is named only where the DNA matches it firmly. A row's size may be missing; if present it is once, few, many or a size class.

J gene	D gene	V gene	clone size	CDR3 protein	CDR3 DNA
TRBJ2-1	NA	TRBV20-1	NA	CSATYRGNEQFF	TGCAGTGCTACCTATAGGGGGAATGAGCAGTTCTTC
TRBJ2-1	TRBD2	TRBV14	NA	CVSSPGSGRAGEQFF	TGTGTCAGCAGCCCCGGGAGCGGGAGGGCCGGTGAGCAGTTCTTC
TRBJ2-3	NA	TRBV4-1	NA	CASSQRGVRDRSTDTQYF	TGCGCCAGCAGCCAAAGGGGGGTACGAGACAGAAGCACAGATACGCAGTATTTT
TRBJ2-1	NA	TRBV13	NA	CASSLGSTYNEQFF	TGTGCCAGCAGCTTAGGGTCCACCTACAATGAGCAGTTCTTC
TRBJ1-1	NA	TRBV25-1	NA	CASSELNTEAFF	TGTGCCAGCAGTGAATTGAACACTGAAGCTTTCTTT
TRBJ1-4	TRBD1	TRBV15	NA	CATSTRTGDEKLFF	TGTGCCACCAGCACCCGGACAGGGGATGAAAAACTGTTTTTT
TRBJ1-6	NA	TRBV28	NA	CASSLASYNSPLHF	TGTGCCAGCAGTTTAGCGTCCTATAATTCACCCCTCCACTTT
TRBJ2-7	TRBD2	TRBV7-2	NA	CASSLFSGGTLGEQYF	TGTGCCAGCAGCTTGTTTAGCGGGGGTACCTTGGGCGAGCAGTACTTC
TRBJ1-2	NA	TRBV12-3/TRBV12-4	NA	CASTLVGDYGYTF	TGTGCCAGCACTCTCGTTGGGGATTATGGCTACACCTTC
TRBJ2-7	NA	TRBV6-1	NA	CASSEYRVGSYEQYF	TGTGCCAGCAGTGAATATCGGGTGGGCTCCTACGAGCAGTACTTC
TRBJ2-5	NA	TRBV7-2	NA	CASSLLGISEETQYF	TGTGCCAGCAGCTTACTTGGGATCTCGGAAGAGACCCAGTACTTC
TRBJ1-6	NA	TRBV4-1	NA	CASATGPNYNSPLHF	TGCGCCAGCGCCACAGGGCCGAACTATAATTCACCCCTCCACTTT
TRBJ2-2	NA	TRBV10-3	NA	CATQTGGAGELFF	TGTGCCACCCAGACAGGAGGGGCCGGGGAGCTGTTTTTT
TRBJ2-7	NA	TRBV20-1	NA	CSARVANSYNEQYF	TGCAGTGCTAGAGTTGCGAACTCCTACAATGAGCAGTACTTC
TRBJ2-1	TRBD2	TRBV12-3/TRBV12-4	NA	CASSLGGGPSQQFF	TGTGCCAGCAGTTTAGGCGGGGGGCCCAGTCAGCAGTTCTTC
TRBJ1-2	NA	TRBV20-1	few	CSARKLQAGRGYTF	TGCAGTGCTAGAAAGCTCCAGGCCGGGCGGGGCTACACCTTC
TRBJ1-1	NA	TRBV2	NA	CASMGGTEAFF	TGTGCCAGCATGGGAGGGACTGAAGCTTTCTTT
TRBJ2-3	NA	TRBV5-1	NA	CASSLGQRHTDTQYF	TGCGCCAGCAGCTTGGGACAGCGACACACAGATACGCAGTATTTT
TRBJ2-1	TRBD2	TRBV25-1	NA	CASSEYEAGGRNEQFF	TGTGCCAGCAGTGAATATGAAGCGGGAGGGAGGAATGAGCAGTTCTTC
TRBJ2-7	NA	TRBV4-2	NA	CASSQELATSSYEQYF	TGTGCCAGCAGCCAAGAGTTGGCGACTAGCTCCTACGAGCAGTACTTC
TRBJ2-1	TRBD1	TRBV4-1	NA	CASSPGTGENNEQFF	TGCGCCAGCAGCCCCGGGACAGGGGAGAACAATGAGCAGTTCTTC
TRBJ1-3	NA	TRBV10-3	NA	CAISAGLLGAGRNTIYF	TGTGCCATCAGCGCGGGACTTCTTGGGGCAGGAAGAAACACCATATATTTT
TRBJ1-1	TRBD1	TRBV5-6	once	CASSGWTGMNTEAFF	TGTGCCAGCAGCGGATGGACAGGGATGAACACTGAAGCTTTCTTT
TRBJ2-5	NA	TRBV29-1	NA	CSVGTETQYF	TGCAGCGTGGGAACGGAGACCCAGTACTTC
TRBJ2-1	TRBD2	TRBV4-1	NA	CASSPLPGGLASRRGNNEQFF	TGCGCCAGCAGCCCCCTCCCAGGCGGACTAGCGAGCCGACGGGGCAACAATGAGCAGTTCTTC
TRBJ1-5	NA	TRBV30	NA	CAWRGRVNQPQHF	TGTGCCTGGAGAGGTAGGGTCAATCAGCCCCAGCATTTT
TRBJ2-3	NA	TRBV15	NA	CATSSGNTQYF	TGTGCCACCAGCAGCGGCAATACGCAGTATTTT
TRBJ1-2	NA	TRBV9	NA	CASSVVTGYGYTF	TGTGCCAGCAGCGTAGTTACCGGCTATGGCTACACCTTC
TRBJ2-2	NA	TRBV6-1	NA	CASSPKTGGKSVGELFF	TGTGCCAGCAGTCCCAAGACGGGGGGCAAAAGCGTCGGGGAGCTGTTTTTT
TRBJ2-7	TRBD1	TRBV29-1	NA	CSVGGTEPYEQYF	TGCAGCGTTGGGGGGACAGAACCTTACGAGCAGTACTTC
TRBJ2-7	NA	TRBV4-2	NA	CASSPGRRGESYEQYF	TGTGCCAGCAGCCCTGGTAGGAGGGGAGAATCCTACGAGCAGTACTTC
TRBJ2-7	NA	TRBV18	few	CASSPEVSSYEQYF	TGTGCCAGCTCACCCGAGGTCAGCTCCTACGAGCAGTACTTC
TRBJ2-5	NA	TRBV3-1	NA	CASSLPRSGQETQYF	TGTGCCAGCAGCCTTCCCCGTAGCGGACAAGAGACCCAGTACTTC
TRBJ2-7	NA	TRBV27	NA	CASSLIGAGKYEQYF	TGTGCCAGCAGTTTAATAGGGGCAGGGAAATACGAGCAGTACTTC
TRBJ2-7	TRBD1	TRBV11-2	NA	CASSLETGTGGSYEQYF	TGTGCCAGCAGTTTAGAAACCGGGACAGGGGGCTCCTACGAGCAGTACTTC
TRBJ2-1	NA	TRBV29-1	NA	CGVLDPDSNEQFF	TGCGGCGTACTAGACCCCGACAGTAATGAGCAGTTCTTC
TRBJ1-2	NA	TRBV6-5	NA	CAIRRDGGNYGYTF	TGTGCCATACGGCGGGATGGGGGTAACTATGGCTACACCTTC
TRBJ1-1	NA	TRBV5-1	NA	CASSFNTGPKSTEAFF	TGCGCCAGCAGCTTCAACACAGGGCCCAAGAGCACTGAAGCTTTCTTT
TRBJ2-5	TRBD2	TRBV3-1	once	CASSPGVAGGLSETQYF	TGTGCCAGCAGCCCTGGGGTGGCGGGAGGGCTTTCAGAGACCCAGTACTTC
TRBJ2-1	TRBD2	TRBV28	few	CASRLLAGALNEQFF	TGTGCCAGCAGGCTACTAGCGGGGGCCCTTAATGAGCAGTTCTTC
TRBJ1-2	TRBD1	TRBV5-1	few	CASSLGQPNYGYTF	TGTGCCAGCAGCCTGGGACAGCCTAACTATGGCTACACCTTC
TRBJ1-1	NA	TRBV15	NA	CATRPLLSAEAFF	TGTGCCACACGCCCATTACTTTCAGCTGAAGCTTTCTTT
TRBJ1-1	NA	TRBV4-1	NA	CASSQSPRANTEAFF	TGCGCCAGCAGCCAAAGTCCAAGGGCGAACACTGAAGCTTTCTTT
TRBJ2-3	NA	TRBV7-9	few	CASSSGATTSTDTQYF	TGTGCCAGCAGCTCCGGGGCTACCACTAGCACAGATACGCAGTATTTT
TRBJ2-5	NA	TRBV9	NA	CASSVGYGIQETQYF	TGTGCCAGCAGCGTAGGGTACGGAATCCAAGAGACCCAGTACTTC
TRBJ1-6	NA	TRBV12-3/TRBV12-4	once	CASSLETAGSPLHF	TGTGCCAGCAGTTTAGAGACCGCGGGTTCACCCCTCCACTTT
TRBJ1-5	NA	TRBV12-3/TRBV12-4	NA	CASSLISNQPQHF	TGTGCCAGCAGTTTGATTAGCAATCAGCCCCAGCATTTT
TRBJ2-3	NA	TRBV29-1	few	CSVEVRGAQYF	TGCAGCGTTGAAGTCAGGGGGGCGCAGTATTTT
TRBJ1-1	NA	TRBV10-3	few	CATSGGALNTGAFF	TGTGCCACCTCAGGAGGGGCCCTGAACACTGGAGCTTTCTTT
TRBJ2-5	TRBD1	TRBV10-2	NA	CASSEKGAVETQYF	TGCGCCAGCAGTGAGAAGGGGGCAGTGGAGACCCAGTACTTC
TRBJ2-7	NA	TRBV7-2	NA	CASSFAEHEQYF	TGTGCCAGCAGCTTTGCCGAGCACGAGCAGTACTTC
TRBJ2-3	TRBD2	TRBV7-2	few	CASSRTSGGTDTQYF	TGTGCCAGCAGCCGGACTAGCGGGGGCACAGATACGCAGTATTTT